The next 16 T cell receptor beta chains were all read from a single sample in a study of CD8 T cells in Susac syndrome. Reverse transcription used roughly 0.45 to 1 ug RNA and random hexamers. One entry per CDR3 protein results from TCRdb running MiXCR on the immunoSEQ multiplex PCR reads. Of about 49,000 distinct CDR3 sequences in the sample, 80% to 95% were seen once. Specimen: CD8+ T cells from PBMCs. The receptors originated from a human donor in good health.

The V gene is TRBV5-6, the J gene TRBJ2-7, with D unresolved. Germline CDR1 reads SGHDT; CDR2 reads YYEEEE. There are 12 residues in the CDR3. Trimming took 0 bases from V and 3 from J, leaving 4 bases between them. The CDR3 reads CASSLADYEQYF. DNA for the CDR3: TGTGCCAGCAGCTTGGCAGACTACGAGCAGTACTTC. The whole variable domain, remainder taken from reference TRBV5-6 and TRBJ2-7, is DAGVTQSPTHLIKTRGQQVTLRCSPKSGHDTVSWYQQALGQGPQFIFQYYEEEERQRGNFPDRFSGHQFPNYSSELNVNALLLGDSALYLCASSLADYEQYFGPGTRLTVT.

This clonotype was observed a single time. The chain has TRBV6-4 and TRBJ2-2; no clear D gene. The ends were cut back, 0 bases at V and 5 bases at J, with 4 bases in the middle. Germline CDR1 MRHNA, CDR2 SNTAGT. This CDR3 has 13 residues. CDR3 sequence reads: CASSDSATGELFF. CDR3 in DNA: TGTGCCAGCAGTGACTCCGCGACCGGGGAGCTGTTTTTT.

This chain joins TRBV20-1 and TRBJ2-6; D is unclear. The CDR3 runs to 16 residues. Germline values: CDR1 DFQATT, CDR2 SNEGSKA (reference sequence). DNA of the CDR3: TGCGGTTTCAGGAGCCCCTCGACCTCTGGGGCCAACGTCCTGACTTTC. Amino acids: CGFRSPSTSGANVLTF.

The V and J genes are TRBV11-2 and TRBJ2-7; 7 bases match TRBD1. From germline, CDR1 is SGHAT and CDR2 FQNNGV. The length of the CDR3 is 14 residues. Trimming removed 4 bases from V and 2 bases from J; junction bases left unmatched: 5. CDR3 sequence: CASSSQGTPYEQYF. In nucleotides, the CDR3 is TGTGCCAGCAGCTCACAGGGGACCCCCTACGAGCAGTACTTC.

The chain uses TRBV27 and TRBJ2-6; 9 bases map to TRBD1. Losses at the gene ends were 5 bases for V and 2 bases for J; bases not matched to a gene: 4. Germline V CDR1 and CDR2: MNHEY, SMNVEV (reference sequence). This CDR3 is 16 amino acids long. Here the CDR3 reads CASSPGQGTGANVLTF. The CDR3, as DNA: TGTGCCAGCAGTCCCGGACAGGGGACTGGGGCCAACGTCCTGACTTTC.

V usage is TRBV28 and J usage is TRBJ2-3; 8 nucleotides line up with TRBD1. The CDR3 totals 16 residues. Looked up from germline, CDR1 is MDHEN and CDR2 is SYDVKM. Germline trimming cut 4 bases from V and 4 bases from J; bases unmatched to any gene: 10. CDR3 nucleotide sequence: TGTGCCAGCAGTTCCCCCGCAGGGGGCGGGTCAGATACGCAGTATTTT. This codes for CASSSPAGGGSDTQYF.

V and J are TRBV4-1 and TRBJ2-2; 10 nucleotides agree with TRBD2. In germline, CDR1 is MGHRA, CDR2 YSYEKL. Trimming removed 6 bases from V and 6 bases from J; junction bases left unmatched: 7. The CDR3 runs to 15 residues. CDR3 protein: CASRHLAGDSGELFF. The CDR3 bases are TGCGCCAGCAGGCATCTAGCGGGAGATTCCGGGGAGCTGTTTTTT.

For the CDR3, the DNA is TGTGCCACCAGTGACCCACTAGCGGGAGGGCCTAGCGGTGAGCAGTTCTTC. Translating it yields CATSDPLAGGPSGEQFF. The V call is TRBV24-1, the J call TRBJ2-1, with 13 bases fitting TRBD2. Germline assignment: CDR1 KGHDR and CDR2 SFDVKD. V gave up 4 bases and J gave up 9 bases; unmatched junction bases: 11. The CDR3 extends over 17 amino acids.

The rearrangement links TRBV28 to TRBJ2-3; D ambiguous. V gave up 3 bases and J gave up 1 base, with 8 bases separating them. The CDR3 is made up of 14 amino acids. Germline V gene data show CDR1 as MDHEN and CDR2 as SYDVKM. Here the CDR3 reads CASSFLSGTDTQYF. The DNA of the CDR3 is TGTGCCAGCAGTTTTTTATCCGGCACAGATACGCAGTATTTT.

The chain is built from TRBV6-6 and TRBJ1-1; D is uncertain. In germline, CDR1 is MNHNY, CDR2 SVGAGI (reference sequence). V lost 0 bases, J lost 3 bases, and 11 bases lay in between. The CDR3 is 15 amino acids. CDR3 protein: CASSYSMGLDTEAFF. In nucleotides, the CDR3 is TGTGCCAGCAGTTACTCGATGGGGTTGGACACTGAAGCTTTCTTT.

The CDR3 nucleotides read TGTGCCAGCAGTCGCGCCCCCCGTGTTATGAACACTGAAGCTTTCTTT. Amino acids: CASSRAPRVMNTEAFF. The chain has TRBV6-2 or TRBV6-3 and TRBJ1-1; D gene uncertain. Between the trimmed V and J ends, which lost 5 bases and 0 bases, there was a span of 16 bases. This CDR3 has 16 amino acids. Germline V gene sequence: CDR1 MNHEY, CDR2 SVGEGT.

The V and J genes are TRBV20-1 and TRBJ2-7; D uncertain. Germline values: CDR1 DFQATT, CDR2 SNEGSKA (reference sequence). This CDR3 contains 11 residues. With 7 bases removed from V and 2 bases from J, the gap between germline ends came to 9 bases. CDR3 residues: CSVRPTYEQYF. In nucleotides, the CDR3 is TGCAGTGTTAGGCCTACCTACGAGCAGTACTTC.

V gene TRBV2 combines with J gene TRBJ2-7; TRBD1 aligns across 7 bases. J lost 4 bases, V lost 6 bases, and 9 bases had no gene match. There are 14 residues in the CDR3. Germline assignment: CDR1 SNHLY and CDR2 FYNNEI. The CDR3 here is CASRSTGYYYEQYF. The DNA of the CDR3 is TGTGCCAGCAGGTCGACAGGGTATTATTACGAGCAGTACTTC.

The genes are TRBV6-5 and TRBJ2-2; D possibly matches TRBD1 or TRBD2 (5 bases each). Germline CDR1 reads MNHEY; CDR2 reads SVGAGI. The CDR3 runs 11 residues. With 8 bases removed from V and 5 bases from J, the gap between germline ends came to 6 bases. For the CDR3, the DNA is TGTGCCAGCTGGGGGACCGGGGAGCTGTTTTTT. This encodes CASWGTGELFF.

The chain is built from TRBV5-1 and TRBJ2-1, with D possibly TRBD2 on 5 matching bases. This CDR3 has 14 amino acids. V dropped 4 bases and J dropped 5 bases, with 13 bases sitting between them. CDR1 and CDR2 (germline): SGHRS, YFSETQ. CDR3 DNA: TGCGCCAGCAGCGCGGCGGGCGCTCACAATGAGCAGTTCTTC. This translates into CASSAAGAHNEQFF.

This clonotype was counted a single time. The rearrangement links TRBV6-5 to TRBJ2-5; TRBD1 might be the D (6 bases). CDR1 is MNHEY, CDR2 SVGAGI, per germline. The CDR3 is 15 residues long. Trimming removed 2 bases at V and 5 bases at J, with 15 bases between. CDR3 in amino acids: CASSYAGQLRETQYF. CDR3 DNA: TGTGCCAGCAGTTACGCTGGACAGTTGCGGGAGACCCAGTACTTC.